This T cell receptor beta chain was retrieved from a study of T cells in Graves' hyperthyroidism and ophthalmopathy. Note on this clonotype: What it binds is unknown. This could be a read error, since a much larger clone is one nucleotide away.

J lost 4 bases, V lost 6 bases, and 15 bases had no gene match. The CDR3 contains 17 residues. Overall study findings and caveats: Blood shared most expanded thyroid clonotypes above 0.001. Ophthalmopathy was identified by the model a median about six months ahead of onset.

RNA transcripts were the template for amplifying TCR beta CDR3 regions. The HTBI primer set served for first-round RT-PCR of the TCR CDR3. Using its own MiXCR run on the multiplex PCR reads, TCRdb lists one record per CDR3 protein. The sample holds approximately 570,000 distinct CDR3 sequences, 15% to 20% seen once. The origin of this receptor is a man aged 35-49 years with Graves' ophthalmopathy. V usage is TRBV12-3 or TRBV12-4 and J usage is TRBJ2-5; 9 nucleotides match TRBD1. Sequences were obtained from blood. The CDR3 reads CASRPYFLQGAGETQYF. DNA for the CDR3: TGTGCCAGCAGACCTTACTTCCTACAGGGGGCTGGAGAGACCCAGTACTTC.